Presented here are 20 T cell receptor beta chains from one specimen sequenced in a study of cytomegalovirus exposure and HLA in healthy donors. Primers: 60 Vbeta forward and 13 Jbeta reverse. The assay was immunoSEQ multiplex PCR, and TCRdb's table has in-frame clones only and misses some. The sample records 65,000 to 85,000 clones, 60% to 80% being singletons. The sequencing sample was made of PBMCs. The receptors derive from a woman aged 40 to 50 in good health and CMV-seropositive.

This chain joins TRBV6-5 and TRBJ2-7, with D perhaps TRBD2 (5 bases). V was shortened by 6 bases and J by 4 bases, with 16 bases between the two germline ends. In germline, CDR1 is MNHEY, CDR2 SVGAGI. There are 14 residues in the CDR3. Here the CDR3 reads CASSPNGVGYEQYF. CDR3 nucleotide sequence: TGTGCCAGCAGCCCTAACGGGGTAGGTTACGAGCAGTACTTC.

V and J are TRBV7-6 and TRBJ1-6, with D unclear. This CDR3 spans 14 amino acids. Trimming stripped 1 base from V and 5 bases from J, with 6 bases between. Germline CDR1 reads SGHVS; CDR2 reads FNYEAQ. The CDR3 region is CASSLGNNNSPLHF. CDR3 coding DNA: TGTGCCAGCAGCTTAGGCAACAATAATTCACCCCTCCACTTT.

DNA of the CDR3: TGTGCCAGCAGTGAAATGGACAGCCACAATCAGCCCCAGCATTTT. Translated: CASSEMDSHNQPQHF. V gene TRBV6-1 combines with J gene TRBJ1-5; a weak D match, TRBD1 (6 bases). The CDR3 is 15 residues long. Trimming left V 2 bases short and J 3 bases short, with 11 bases between. CDR1 MNHNS and CDR2 SASEGT come from the germline V gene.

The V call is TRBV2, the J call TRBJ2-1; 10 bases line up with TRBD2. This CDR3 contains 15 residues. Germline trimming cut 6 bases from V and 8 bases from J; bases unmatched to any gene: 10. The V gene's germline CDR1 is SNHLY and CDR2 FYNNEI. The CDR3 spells CASRGSGGDSHEQFF. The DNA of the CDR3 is TGTGCCAGCAGGGGGAGCGGGGGGGATTCGCATGAGCAGTTCTTC.

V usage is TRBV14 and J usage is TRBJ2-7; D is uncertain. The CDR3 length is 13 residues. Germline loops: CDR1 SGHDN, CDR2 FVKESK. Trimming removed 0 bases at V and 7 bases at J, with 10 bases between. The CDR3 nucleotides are TGTGCCAGCAGCCAAGACAGGATACAAGAGCAGTACTTC. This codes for CASSQDRIQEQYF.

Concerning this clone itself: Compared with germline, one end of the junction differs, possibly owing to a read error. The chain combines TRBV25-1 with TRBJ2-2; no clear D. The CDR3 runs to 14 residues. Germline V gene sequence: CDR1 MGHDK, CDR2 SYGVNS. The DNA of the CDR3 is TGTGCCAGCGGTGAGAACCGGGACACCGGGGAGCTGTTTTTT. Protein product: CASGENRDTGELFF.

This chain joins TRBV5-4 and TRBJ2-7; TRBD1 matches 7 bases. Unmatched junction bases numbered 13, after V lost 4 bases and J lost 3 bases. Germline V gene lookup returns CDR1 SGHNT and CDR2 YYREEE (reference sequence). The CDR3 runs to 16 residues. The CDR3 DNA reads TGTGCCAGCAGCCCCGAGATCGGGACAGCCCTCTACGAGCAGTACTTC. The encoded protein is CASSPEIGTALYEQYF.

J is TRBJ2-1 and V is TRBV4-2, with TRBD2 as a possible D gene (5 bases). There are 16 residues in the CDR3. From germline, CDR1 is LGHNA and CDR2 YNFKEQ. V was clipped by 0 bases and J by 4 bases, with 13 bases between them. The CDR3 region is CASSQDTAETYNEQFF. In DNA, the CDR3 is TGTGCCAGCAGCCAAGACACAGCGGAGACATACAATGAGCAGTTCTTC.

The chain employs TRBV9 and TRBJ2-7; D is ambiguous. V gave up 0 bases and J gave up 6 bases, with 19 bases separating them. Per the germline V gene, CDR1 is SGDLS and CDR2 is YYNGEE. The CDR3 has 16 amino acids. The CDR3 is CASSVDRAREASEQYF. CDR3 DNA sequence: TGTGCCAGCAGCGTAGATAGAGCGAGAGAAGCTTCCGAGCAGTACTTC.

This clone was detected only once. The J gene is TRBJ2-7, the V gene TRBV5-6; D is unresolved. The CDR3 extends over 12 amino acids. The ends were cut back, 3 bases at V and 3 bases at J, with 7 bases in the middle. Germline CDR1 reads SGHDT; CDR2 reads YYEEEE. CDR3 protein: CASSWLNYEQYF. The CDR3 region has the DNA TGTGCCAGCAGCTGGCTCAACTACGAGCAGTACTTC.

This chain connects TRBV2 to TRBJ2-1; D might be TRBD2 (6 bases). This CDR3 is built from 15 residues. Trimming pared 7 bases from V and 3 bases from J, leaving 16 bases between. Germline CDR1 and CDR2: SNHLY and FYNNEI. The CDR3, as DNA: TGTGCCAGCACTTACCCGGGACTCGGCTACAATGAGCAGTTCTTC. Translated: CASTYPGLGYNEQFF.

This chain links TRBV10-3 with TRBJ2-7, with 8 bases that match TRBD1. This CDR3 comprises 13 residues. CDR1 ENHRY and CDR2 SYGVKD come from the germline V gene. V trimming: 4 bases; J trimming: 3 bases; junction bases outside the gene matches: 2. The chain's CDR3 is CAISGGTGYEQYF. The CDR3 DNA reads TGTGCCATCAGTGGCGGGACAGGCTACGAGCAGTACTTC.

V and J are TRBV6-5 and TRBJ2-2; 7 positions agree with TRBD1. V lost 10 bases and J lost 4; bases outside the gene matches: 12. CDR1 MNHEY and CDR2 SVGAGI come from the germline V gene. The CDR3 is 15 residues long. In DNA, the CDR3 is TGTGCCACCCACGAACAGGGGCGCGGCACCGGGGAGCTGTTTTTT. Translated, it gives CATHEQGRGTGELFF.

CDR3 sequence: CAISPGQAYTEAFF. The CDR3 DNA is TGTGCCATCAGCCCCGGACAGGCGTACACTGAAGCTTTCTTT. V gene TRBV10-3 combines with J gene TRBJ1-1; 7 bases map to TRBD1. The CDR3 covers 14 residues. V shed 6 bases, J shed 3 bases, and the junction held 7 bases outside the gene matches. Germline CDR1 reads ENHRY; CDR2 reads SYGVKD.

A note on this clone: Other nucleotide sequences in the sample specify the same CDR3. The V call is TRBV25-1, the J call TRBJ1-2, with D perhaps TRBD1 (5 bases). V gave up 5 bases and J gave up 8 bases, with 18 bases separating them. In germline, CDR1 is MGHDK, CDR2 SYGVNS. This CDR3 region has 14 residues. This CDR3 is CASSKSAQGGGYTF. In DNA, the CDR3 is TGTGCCAGCAGTAAATCTGCGCAGGGCGGCGGCTACACCTTC.

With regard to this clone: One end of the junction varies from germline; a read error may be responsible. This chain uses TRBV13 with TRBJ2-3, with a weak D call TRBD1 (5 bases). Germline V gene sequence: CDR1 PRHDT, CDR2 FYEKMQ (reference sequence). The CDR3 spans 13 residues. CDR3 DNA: TGTGCCAGCAGCTTTGTTAACACAGGTACGCAGTATTTT. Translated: CASSFVNTGTQYF.

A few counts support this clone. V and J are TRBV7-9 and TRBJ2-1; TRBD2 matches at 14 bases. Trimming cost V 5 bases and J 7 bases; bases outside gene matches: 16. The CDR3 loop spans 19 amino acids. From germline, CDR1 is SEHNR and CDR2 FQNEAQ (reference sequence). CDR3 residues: CASSPGLAGGQILPNEQFF. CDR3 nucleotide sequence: TGTGCCAGCAGCCCTGGACTAGCGGGAGGACAAATACTCCCGAATGAGCAGTTCTTC.

The CDR3 sequence: CASSSPGGFGYGYTF. The CDR3 nucleotides read TGTGCCAGCAGTTCCCCCGGGGGTTTTGGCTATGGCTACACCTTC. The J gene is TRBJ1-2, the V gene TRBV28, with D possibly TRBD1 on 5 matching bases. The CDR3 consists of 15 residues. Germline V gene data show CDR1 as MDHEN and CDR2 as SYDVKM. Trimming left V 4 bases short and J 4 bases short, with 16 bases between.

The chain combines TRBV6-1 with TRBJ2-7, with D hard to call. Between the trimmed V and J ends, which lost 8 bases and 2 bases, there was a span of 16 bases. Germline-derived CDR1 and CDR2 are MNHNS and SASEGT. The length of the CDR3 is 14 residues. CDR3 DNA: TGTGCCAGCCAGATCCGGGTTCCGACCTACGAGCAGTACTTC. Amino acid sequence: CASQIRVPTYEQYF.

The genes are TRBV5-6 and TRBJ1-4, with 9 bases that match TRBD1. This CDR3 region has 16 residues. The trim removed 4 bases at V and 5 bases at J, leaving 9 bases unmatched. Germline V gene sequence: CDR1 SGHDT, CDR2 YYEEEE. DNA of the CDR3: TGTGCCAGCAGCGGGGGACAGGGTGTGGGAAATGAAAAACTGTTTTTT. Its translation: CASSGGQGVGNEKLFF.